Below are 9 T cell receptor beta chains sequenced from a single sample in a study of blood T cell repertoires in COVID-19 (dated by TCRdb to about 2020). To prepare the library, the immunoSEQ multiplex PCR assay was applied. TCRdb obtained this table from immuneACCESS and retained in-frame rearrangements with V and J assigned. These tables miss some clones; where compared with another copy, unresolved V genes account for less than half of the shortfall, and the remainder is unexplained. Present in this sample are some 130,000 clones, around nine tenths of which were seen just once. The leading ten clones occupy 11% of the sample. Sequenced input: peripheral blood. These receptors came from an older woman with COVID-19, enrolled during active disease.

The chain is built from TRBV2 and TRBJ1-1; 8 bases line up with TRBD1. Unmatched junction bases numbered 6, after V lost 5 bases and J lost 1 base. CDR3 length: 15 residues. CDR1 is SNHLY, CDR2 FYNNEI, per germline. This CDR3 is CASSFQGAGNTEAFF. CDR3 DNA: TGTGCCAGCAGTTTCCAGGGGGCGGGGAACACTGAAGCTTTCTTT.

The chain has TRBV11-2 and TRBJ2-5; tentative D call: TRBD1 (5 bases). Germline CDR1 is SGHAT and CDR2 is FQNNGV. The ends were cut back, 5 bases at V and 2 bases at J, with 15 bases in the middle. The CDR3 is made up of 15 amino acids. CDR3 nucleotide sequence: TGTGCCAGCAGCCCCGGATCGTACAGGCAAGAGACCCAGTACTTC. Translating gives CASSPGSYRQETQYF.

This chain joins TRBV2 and TRBJ2-7, with 9 bases identical to TRBD1. J gave up 6 bases and V 5 bases, and 5 bases lay outside the gene matches. This CDR3 has 13 amino acids. Germline loops: CDR1 SNHLY, CDR2 FYNNEI. The CDR3 bases are TGTGCCAGCAGTTGGACAGGGGTTAGCGAGCAGTACTTC. Protein: CASSWTGVSEQYF. Filled out from reference TRBV2 and TRBJ2-7, the complete variable domain reads EPEVTQTPSHQVTQMGQEVILRCVPISNHLYFYWYRQILGQKVEFLVSFYNNEISEKSEIFDDQFSVERPDGSNFTLKIRSTKLEDSAMYFCASSWTGVSEQYFGPGTRLTVT.

The chain is built from TRBV30 and TRBJ2-6, with 10 bases matching TRBD1. The germline CDR1 and CDR2 sequences are GTSNPN and SVGIG (reference sequence). The length of the CDR3 is 16 residues. V was pared by 7 bases and J by 1 base, with 7 bases of the junction left unmatched. In DNA, the CDR3 is TGTGCCTTGACAGGGGGCTCCAATTCTGGGGCCAACGTCCTGACTTTC. Translating gives CALTGGSNSGANVLTF.

The rearrangement joins TRBV30 to TRBJ1-1, with 9 bases identical to TRBD1. The germline V gene encodes CDR1 GTSNPN and CDR2 SVGIG (reference sequence). The J segment lost 11 bases and the V segment lost 4 bases, leaving 20 bases of the junction unmatched. CDR3 length equals 16 residues. This chain's CDR3 is CAWKKPPGTGIQVAFF. DNA of the CDR3: TGTGCCTGGAAAAAACCCCCCGGGACAGGGATTCAAGTGGCTTTCTTT.

The chain joins TRBV19 to TRBJ2-3; D is perhaps TRBD1 (5 bases). V was cut by 6 bases and J by 2 bases, with 9 bases left in between. This CDR3 has 13 amino acids. The germline V gene encodes CDR1 LNHDA and CDR2 SQIVND (reference sequence). The CDR3 bases are TGTGCCAGTAGAGACAGTCCCACAGATACGCAGTATTTT. Amino acids: CASRDSPTDTQYF.

The chain joins TRBV19 to TRBJ1-2; D may be TRBD1 (6 bases). The germline V gene encodes CDR1 LNHDA and CDR2 SQIVND (reference sequence). The CDR3 totals 12 residues. Trimming removed 5 bases at V and 8 bases at J, with 12 bases between. CDR3 DNA sequence: TGTGCCAGTAGTCCTCGGGGGGCGGGCTACACCTTC. Its translation is CASSPRGAGYTF.

The V gene is TRBV3-1 (or the pseudogene TRBV3-2), the J gene TRBJ2-1, with 7 positions matching TRBD1. This CDR3 region has 15 residues. In germline, CDR1 is LGHDT, CDR2 YNNKEL (reference sequence). V trimming: 4 bases; J trimming: 3 bases; junction bases outside the gene matches: 6. CDR3 amino acids: CASSPRDSGYNEQFF. The DNA of the CDR3 is TGTGCCAGCAGCCCAAGGGACAGCGGCTACAATGAGCAGTTCTTC.

The V gene is TRBV27, the J gene TRBJ2-3; D is possibly TRBD2 (6 bases). V was pared by 6 bases and J by 0 bases, with 13 bases between. CDR1 and CDR2 from the germline V gene are MNHEY and SMNVEV (reference sequence). The CDR3 loop spans 15 amino acids. This CDR3 reads CASRPGLLSTDTQYF. The CDR3 bases are TGTGCCAGCAGACCGGGACTTCTAAGCACAGATACGCAGTATTTT.